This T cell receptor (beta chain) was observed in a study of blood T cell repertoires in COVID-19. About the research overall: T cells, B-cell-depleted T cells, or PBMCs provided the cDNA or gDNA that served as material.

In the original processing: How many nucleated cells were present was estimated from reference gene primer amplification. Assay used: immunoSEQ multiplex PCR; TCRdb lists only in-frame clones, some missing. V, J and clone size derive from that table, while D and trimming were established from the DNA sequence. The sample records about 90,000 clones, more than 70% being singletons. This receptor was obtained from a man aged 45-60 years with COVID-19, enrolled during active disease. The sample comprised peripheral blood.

CDR3 in DNA: TGTGCCAGCAGTGACCCAGCGATTAGCACAGATACGCAGTATTTT. It specifies CASSDPAISTDTQYF. The rearrangement links TRBV2 to TRBJ2-3, with D unclear. Looked up from germline, CDR1 is SNHLY and CDR2 is FYNNEI. Trimming took off 3 bases at V and 0 bases at J, with 10 bases between the two ends. The CDR3 consists of 15 residues. Filled out from reference TRBV2 and TRBJ2-3, the complete variable domain reads EPEVTQTPSHQVTQMGQEVILRCVPISNHLYFYWYRQILGQKVEFLVSFYNNEISEKSEIFDDQFSVERPDGSNFTLKIRSTKLEDSAMYFCASSDPAISTDTQYFGPGTRLTVL.